This T cell receptor (beta chain) comes out of a study of blood T cell repertoires in COVID-19. Study details: The United States, Italy and Spain were the sources of the acute and convalescent COVID-19 samples. Sample material is recorded as cDNA or gDNA derived from T cells, B-cell-depleted T cells, or PBMCs.

In the study's own analysis: Quantification of nucleated cells was approximated via reference gene primer amplification. Produced via immunoSEQ multiplex PCR; TCRdb's table is partial and in-frame only. That table furnishes V, J and clone size, whereas the DNA furnished D and trimming. The repertoire includes approximately 250,000 clones, approximately 83% of them detected once, and roughly 5.5% sits in the top ten. The V gene's germline CDR1 is KGHDR and CDR2 SFDVKD. The V end lost 0 bases, the J end lost 0 bases, and 10 bases lay between the germline ends. This CDR3 comprises 16 residues. The chain is built from TRBV24-1 and TRBJ1-1, with TRBD1 as a possible D gene (6 bases). Sequencing used peripheral blood. The receptor was derived from a human donor in a cohort sampled during active COVID-19. CDR3 DNA sequence: TGTGCCACCAGTGATTTGAAGGGACACCTGAACACTGAAGCTTTCTTT. It codes for CATSDLKGHLNTEAFF.